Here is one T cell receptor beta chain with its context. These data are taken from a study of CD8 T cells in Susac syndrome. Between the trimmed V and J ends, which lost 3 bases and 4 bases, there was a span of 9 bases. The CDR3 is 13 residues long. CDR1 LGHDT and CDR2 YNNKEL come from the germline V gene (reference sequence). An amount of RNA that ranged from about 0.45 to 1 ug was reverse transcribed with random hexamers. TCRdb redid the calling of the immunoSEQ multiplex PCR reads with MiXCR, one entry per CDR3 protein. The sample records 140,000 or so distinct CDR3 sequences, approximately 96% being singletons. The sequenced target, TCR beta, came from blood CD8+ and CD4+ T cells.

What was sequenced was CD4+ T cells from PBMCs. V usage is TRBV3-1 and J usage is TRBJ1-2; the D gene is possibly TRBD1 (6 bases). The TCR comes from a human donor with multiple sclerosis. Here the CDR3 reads CASSQVTGYGYTF. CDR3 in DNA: TGTGCCAGCAGCCAGGTGACAGGCTATGGCTACACCTTC. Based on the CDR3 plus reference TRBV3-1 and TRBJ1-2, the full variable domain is DTAVSQTPKYLVTQMGNDKSIKCEQNLGHDTMYWYKQDSKKFLKIMFSYNNKELIINETVPNRFSPKSPDKAHLNLHINSLELGDSAVYFCASSQVTGYGYTFGSGTRLTVV.